This TCR beta chain was sequenced in a study of blood T cell repertoires in COVID-19. Background on the study: Sites across the United States, Italy and Spain contributed samples from acute and convalescent COVID-19. In each case, the material was cDNA or gDNA derived from T cells, B-cell-depleted T cells, or PBMCs.

V was clipped by 6 bases and J by 10 bases, with 19 bases between them. The germline gives CDR1 SEHNR, CDR2 FQNEAQ (reference sequence). The CDR3 has 15 amino acids. Per the original methods: Estimates of nucleated cell counts were drawn from the amplification of reference gene primers. Libraries were prepared by immunoSEQ multiplex PCR; TCRdb keeps only in-frame clonotypes and omits some of them. The D gene and trimming were derived from the DNA, and the V and J assignments and clone size from that table. Of about 74,000 clones listed, 88% were seen once; the top ten hold more than 5.5%. The clonotype comes from a woman aged 80 or over with acute or convalescent COVID-19. The sequenced sample consisted of peripheral blood. The V gene is TRBV7-9, the J gene TRBJ1-6; D remains unclear. CDR3 loop: CASSQTGGPASPLHF. For the CDR3, the DNA is TGTGCCAGCAGTCAGACGGGAGGGCCGGCCTCACCCCTCCACTTT.